Following are 8 T cell receptor beta chains from one sample sequenced in a study of immune heterogeneity within non-small cell lung tumors. Bulk tumor gDNA, 450 to 600 ng per sample, served as the TCR template. Biopsy collection occurred during surgery, with several far-apart biopsies per primary tumor. The study enrolled patients with untreated, newly diagnosed non-small cell lung cancer who underwent curative surgery. In a multiplex PCR, 32 V and 13 J primers amplified TCR beta CDR3. TCRdb reprocessed the multiplex PCR reads with MiXCR, giving one entry per CDR3 protein. The repertoire includes 2,500 or so distinct CDR3 sequences, under 30% of them detected once, and roughly a third sits in the top ten. Sequencing used lung tumor tissue. The receptors stem from a man between 50 and 59 years old with non-small cell lung cancer.

The V and J genes are TRBV20-1 and TRBJ1-6, with 8 nucleotides matching TRBD1. The V gene's germline CDR1 is DFQATT and CDR2 SNEGSKA (reference sequence). This CDR3 contains 14 residues. V dropped 0 bases and J dropped 10; count of bases not matched to a gene: 5. In DNA form, the CDR3 reads TGCAGTGCTAGAGAGGACAGGGAAAACTCACCCCTCCACTTT. Residues: CSAREDRENSPLHF.

The sample holds a few counts of this clonotype. This chain links TRBV5-1 with TRBJ2-5; the D gene is possibly TRBD1 (6 bases). Trimming removed 4 bases at V and 3 bases at J, with 10 bases between. From germline, CDR1 is SGHRS and CDR2 YFSETQ. The CDR3 loop spans 13 amino acids. The CDR3 loop reads CASSPGVKETQYF. The CDR3, as DNA: TGCGCCAGCAGCCCAGGGGTGAAAGAGACCCAGTACTTC.

As to this clonotype: Given a much more abundant clone one base away, this may be a read error. The gene calls are TRBV30 and TRBJ1-1; D remains ambiguous. Trimming left V 5 bases short and J 0 bases short, with 13 bases between. Germline V gives CDR1 GTSNPN, CDR2 SVGIG (reference sequence). This CDR3 contains 14 residues. CDR3 nucleotides: TGTGCCTGGGATGGGTGGGCACTGAACACTGAAGCTTTCTTT. Its translation: CAWDGWALNTEAFF.

As for this clonotype: This may stem from a read error, because a much larger clone lies one nucleotide away. The chain combines TRBV15 with TRBJ1-4; 9 nucleotides align to TRBD1. In germline, CDR1 is LNHNV, CDR2 YYDKDF (reference sequence). V shed 6 bases, J shed 11 bases, and the junction held 13 bases outside the gene matches. The CDR3 spans 15 residues. The CDR3 DNA follows: TGTGCCACCAGATTACTAGACAGGGGGTTAGGGAAACTGTTTTTT. Residues: CATRLLDRGLGKLFF. Full variable domain (missing parts from reference TRBV15 and TRBJ1-4): DAMVIQNPRYQVTQFGKPVTLSCSQTLNHNVMYWYQQKSSQAPKLLFHYYDKDFNNEADTPDNFQSRRPNTSFCFLDIRSPGLGDTAMYLCATRLLDRGLGKLFFGSGTQLSVL.

For this clonotype: This may be a read error, as it is one base from a much larger clone. This chain's CDR3 is CASSGGTSYNDQFF. For the CDR3, the DNA is TGTGCCAGCAGTGGCGGCACCTCCTACAATGATCAGTTCTTC. The chain has TRBV6-2 or TRBV6-3 and TRBJ2-1, with unresolved D. The CDR3 has 14 residues. Germline V gene sequence: CDR1 MNHEY, CDR2 SVGEGT.

This clonotype has only a few counts. The chain links TRBV6-1 to TRBJ2-5; the D gene is possibly TRBD1 (6 bases). The V and J ends lost 0 bases and 2 bases respectively, with 10 bases between them. From germline, CDR1 is MNHNS and CDR2 SASEGT. The CDR3 has 15 amino acids. The CDR3, as DNA: TGTGCCAGCAGTGAAGCACCCGGGACACAAGAGACCCAGTACTTC. It specifies CASSEAPGTQETQYF.

This clonotype is categorized as medium-sized (0.01 to 0.1%). V usage is TRBV28 and J usage is TRBJ2-7; TRBD2 matches 7 bases. Losses at the gene ends were 6 bases for V and 0 bases for J; bases not matched to a gene: 8. This CDR3 is 15 amino acids long. CDR1 and CDR2 from the germline V gene are MDHEN and SYDVKM. CDR3 region: CASSDTGTNSYEQYF. CDR3 coding DNA: TGTGCCAGCAGCGACACCGGGACTAACTCCTACGAGCAGTACTTC. Together with reference TRBV28 and TRBJ2-7, the CDR3 gives the full variable domain: DVKVTQSSRYLVKRTGEKVFLECVQDMDHENMFWYRQDPGLGLRLIYFSYDVKMKEKGDIPEGYSVSREKKERFSLILESASTNQTSMYLCASSDTGTNSYEQYFGPGTRLTVT.

This chain uses TRBV25-1 with TRBJ1-6; no definite D call. The CDR3 runs to 19 residues. Looked up from germline, CDR1 is MGHDK and CDR2 is SYGVNS. The ends were cut back, 4 bases at V and 0 bases at J, with 19 bases in the middle. CDR3 residues: CASSVGSLGLSSYNSPLHF. For the CDR3, the DNA is TGTGCCAGCAGTGTAGGGTCCCTGGGTCTTAGCTCCTATAATTCACCCCTCCACTTT.